This T cell receptor (beta chain) was observed in a study of T cell responses to AZD1222 COVID-19 vaccine. Findings and limits, study-wide: AZD1222 recipients seropositive at baseline numbered only five to seven.

The assay was immunoSEQ multiplex PCR, and TCRdb's table has in-frame clones only and misses some. Of 100,000 to 140,000 clones listed, around nine tenths were seen once; the top ten hold 5.5% to 7%. Points on this clone: As yet, its antigen is unknown.

Per germline, CDR1 LGHDT and CDR2 YNNKEL (reference sequence). The CDR3 covers 17 residues. Trimming pared 0 bases from V and 3 bases from J, leaving 17 bases between. The clonotype originates from an adult who received the AZD1222 COVID-19 vaccine. The chain joins TRBV3-1 (or the pseudogene TRBV3-2) to TRBJ1-2, with D possibly being TRBD1 (6 bases). Sample: peripheral blood, taken 28 days after the second AZD1222 dose. The CDR3 nucleotides read TGTGCCAGCAGCCAAGAACGTTTAACAGGGAAAGACTATGGCTACACCTTC. This translates into CASSQERLTGKDYGYTF.